Below are 10 T cell receptor beta chains sequenced from a single sample in a study of blood T cell repertoires in COVID-19. Measured with immunoSEQ multiplex PCR; TCRdb has only the in-frame clones, and not every one. The table lists under 400,000 clones, 80% to 90% of them singletons. Sequencing input: PBMCs or T cells enriched from blood (not recorded which). The receptors shown here come from a woman aged 40 to 55 with acute COVID-19.

This clone came up once. J is TRBJ1-2 and V is TRBV25-1; the D is unclear. V was cut by 3 bases and J by 7 bases, with 9 bases left in between. The CDR3 totals 12 residues. CDR1 and CDR2 from the germline V gene are MGHDK and SYGVNS. CDR3 sequence reads: CASSEAGGGYTF. Written as DNA, the CDR3 is TGTGCCAGCAGTGAGGCCGGCGGTGGCTACACCTTC.

V usage is TRBV28 and J usage is TRBJ1-1, with 8 bases fitting TRBD1. V trimming: 10 bases; J trimming: 10 bases; junction bases outside the gene matches: 5. This CDR3 comprises 10 residues. CDR1 is MDHEN, CDR2 SYDVKM, per germline. CDR3 DNA: TGTGCCACCCAGGACAGGGCAGCTTTCTTT. Translated: CATQDRAAFF.

V and J are TRBV3-1 (or the pseudogene TRBV3-2) and TRBJ2-1; 7 nucleotides match TRBD1. Germline V CDR1 and CDR2: LGHDT, YNNKEL (reference sequence). The CDR3 loop spans 15 amino acids. The J segment lost 2 bases and the V segment lost 1 base, leaving 2 bases of the junction unmatched. The CDR3 DNA reads TGTGCCAGCAGCCAAGGGACAGGACCCTACAATGAGCAGTTCTTC. It encodes CASSQGTGPYNEQFF.

The chain recombines TRBV6-2 or TRBV6-3 with TRBJ2-7; a possible D gene is TRBD1 (5 bases). Trimming removed 2 bases from V and 6 bases from J, with 11 bases in between. Germline assignment: CDR1 MNHEY and CDR2 SVGEGT. The CDR3 consists of 13 residues. In DNA, the CDR3 is TGTGCCAGCAGTTACCTTGGCAGGGCCGAGCAGTACTTC. Its translation: CASSYLGRAEQYF.

This clone was found once. The gene calls are TRBV7-2 and TRBJ2-1; 16 bases are a match to TRBD2. The CDR3 is made up of 17 amino acids. The germline V gene encodes CDR1 SGHTA and CDR2 FQGNSA. With V trimmed by 5 bases and J by 4 bases, 5 bases remained unmatched. Written as DNA, the CDR3 is TGTGCCAGCAGCGCACCGGGACTAGCGGGGGGGTACAATGAGCAGTTCTTC. This gives the protein CASSAPGLAGGYNEQFF. The variable domain in full, with the rest retrieved from reference TRBV7-2 and TRBJ2-1, is GAGVSQSPSNKVTEKGKDVELRCDPISGHTALYWYRQSLGQGLEFLIYFQGNSAPDKSGLPSDRFSAERTGGSVSTLTIQRTQQEDSAVYLCASSAPGLAGGYNEQFFGPGTRLTVL.

The CDR3: CASSRQGMGTGELFF. The CDR3 bases are TGTGCCAGCAGCCGACAGGGGATGGGCACCGGGGAGCTGTTTTTT. This chain connects TRBV7-3 to TRBJ2-2; 8 positions agree with TRBD1. The CDR3 is 15 residues long. Germline V lookup: CDR1 SGHTA, CDR2 FQGTGA. The ends lost 5 bases at V and 4 bases at J; junction bases unmatched: 6. The full variable domain, its missing parts supplied by reference TRBV7-3 and TRBJ2-2, is GAGVSQTPSNKVTEKGKYVELRCDPISGHTALYWYRQSLGQGPEFLIYFQGTGAADDSGLPNDRFFAVRPEGSVSTLKIQRTERGDSAVYLCASSRQGMGTGELFFGEGSRLTVL.

This clone was seen a single time. The CDR3 spells CASSLMGGPYEQYF. CDR3 nucleotide sequence: TGTGCCAGCAGTTTAATGGGAGGGCCCTACGAGCAGTACTTC. V and J are TRBV28 and TRBJ2-7, with 7 bases identical to TRBD2. The CDR3 is 14 residues long. The germline V gene encodes CDR1 MDHEN and CDR2 SYDVKM. Trimming at V came to 2 bases and at J to 2 bases, leaving 3 bases not matched to a gene.

The chain combines TRBV15 with TRBJ2-5; TRBD2 matches at 10 bases. The CDR3 contains 18 residues. Germline V lookup: CDR1 LNHNV, CDR2 YYDKDF (reference sequence). V was clipped by 3 bases and J by 0 bases; unmatched bases: 10. CDR3 bases: TGTGCCACCAGCAGCGGGGATTTTAGCGGGGGGTACCAAGAGACCCAGTACTTC. Translating gives CATSSGDFSGGYQETQYF.

The CDR3 nucleotides are TGTGCCAGCAGCCTAATGACTAGATTCACAGATACGCAGTATTTT. Residues: CASSLMTRFTDTQYF. The chain recombines TRBV7-2 with TRBJ2-3; D is possibly TRBD2 (6 bases). Trimming shortened V by 5 bases and J by 2 bases, and 14 bases separated the two germline ends. There are 15 residues in the CDR3. Germline CDR1 reads SGHTA; CDR2 reads FQGNSA.

This chain links TRBV12-3 or TRBV12-4 with TRBJ1-5; 8 bases map to TRBD1. The CDR3 covers 13 residues. The V segment lost 5 bases and the J segment 7 bases; nucleotides outside the gene matches: 4. The CDR3 nucleotides read TGTGCCAGCAGTCCGGACAGGGCCCAGCCCCAGCATTTT. Its translation: CASSPDRAQPQHF.